The 17 T cell receptor beta chains below come from one sample, sequenced in a study of cytomegalovirus exposure and HLA in healthy donors. Both 60 Vbeta primers and 13 Jbeta primers went into the PCR. The protocol was immunoSEQ multiplex PCR, while the TCRdb copy is restricted to in-frame clones and leaves out a portion. The sample consists of around 170,000 clones, roughly 70% of them appearing once. The sequenced sample consisted of PBMCs. These receptors were collected from a girl aged 10 to 17 in good health and CMV-seronegative.

A single count supports this clone. The chain joins TRBV18 to TRBJ1-5, with 9 bases matching TRBD1. The length of the CDR3 is 16 residues. CDR1 and CDR2 from the germline V gene are KGHSH and LQKENI. V gave up 4 bases and J gave up 3 bases; unmatched junction bases: 7. The DNA of the CDR3 is TGTGCCAGCTCACGGGGACAGGGAATATTCAATCAGCCCCAGCATTTT. This codes for CASSRGQGIFNQPQHF.

The chain combines TRBV5-1 with TRBJ2-6; TRBD2 might be the D (5 bases). Germline V gives CDR1 SGHRS, CDR2 YFSETQ. The CDR3 totals 17 residues. Trimming took 3 bases from V and 0 from J, leaving 13 bases between them. The DNA for the CDR3 is TGCGCCAGCAGCTGGCTTTCGGGGAACTCTGGGGCCAACGTCCTGACTTTC. This codes for CASSWLSGNSGANVLTF.

The sample holds a few counts of this clone. The genes are TRBV29-1 and TRBJ1-1; D is uncertain. Trimming left V 4 bases short and J 4 bases short, with 13 bases between. Germline V gives CDR1 SQVTM, CDR2 ANQGSEA. The CDR3 has 13 residues. This chain's CDR3 is CSVVRPLATEAFF. CDR3 DNA sequence: TGCAGCGTTGTTCGCCCCCTGGCCACTGAAGCTTTCTTT.

This chain uses TRBV13 with TRBJ2-7; tentatively, D is TRBD1 (5 bases). The CDR3 extends over 14 amino acids. Germline values: CDR1 PRHDT, CDR2 FYEKMQ (reference sequence). V shed 6 bases and J shed 2 bases, with 14 bases lying between them. The CDR3 bases are TGTGCCAGCAGTCAAGTGGGGCTTACCTACGAGCAGTACTTC. Amino acids: CASSQVGLTYEQYF. Full variable domain (rest looked up from reference TRBV13 and TRBJ2-7): AAGVIQSPRHLIKEKRETATLKCYPIPRHDTVYWYQQGPGQDPQFLISFYEKMQSDKGSIPDRFSAQQFSDYHSELNMSSLELGDSALYFCASSQVGLTYEQYFGPGTRLTVT.

V usage is TRBV5-1 and J usage is TRBJ1-2; 8 bases align to TRBD1. The CDR3 totals 14 residues. V lost 3 bases to trimming and J lost 7 bases; unmatched junction nucleotides: 8. Per the germline V gene, CDR1 is SGHRS and CDR2 is YFSETQ. The chain's CDR3 is CASSSTGEVGGYTF. In nucleotides, the CDR3 is TGCGCCAGCAGCTCGACAGGGGAGGTGGGTGGCTACACCTTC.

The chain couples TRBV29-1 to TRBJ2-6, with TRBD2 as a possible D gene (6 bases). Trimming pared 4 bases from V and 2 bases from J, leaving 6 bases between. The length of the CDR3 is 13 residues. Germline loops: CDR1 SQVTM, CDR2 ANQGSEA. The CDR3 sequence is CSVGGAGANVLTF. The CDR3, as DNA: TGCAGCGTTGGCGGGGCTGGGGCCAACGTCCTGACTTTC. The full variable domain, completed using reference TRBV29-1 and TRBJ2-6, is SAVISQKPSRDICQRGTSLTIQCQVDSQVTMMFWYRQQPGQSLTLIATANQGSEATYESGFVIDKFPISRPNLTFSTLTVSNMSPEDSSIYLCSVGGAGANVLTFGAGSRLTVL.

The genes are TRBV9 and TRBJ1-2, with D perhaps matching TRBD1 (5 bases). CDR3 size: 17 residues. Trimming stripped 0 bases from V and 6 bases from J, with 21 bases between. Germline-derived CDR1 and CDR2 are SGDLS and YYNGEE. The DNA of the CDR3 is TGTGCCAGCAGCGTAGACCCATCGATGGGCGGGGGTAATGGCTACACCTTC. As protein: CASSVDPSMGGGNGYTF. The full variable domain, completed using reference TRBV9 and TRBJ1-2, is DSGVTQTPKHLITATGQRVTLRCSPRSGDLSVYWYQQSLDQGLQFLIQYYNGEERAKGNILERFSAQQFPDLHSELNLSSLELGDSALYFCASSVDPSMGGGNGYTFGSGTRLTVV.

The CDR3 spells CASSATSLGRARDTQYF. In DNA, the CDR3 is TGTGCCAGTAGCGCGACTAGCTTGGGGAGAGCAAGAGATACGCAGTATTTT. V gene TRBV19 combines with J gene TRBJ2-3, with 7 bases aligning to TRBD2. V lost 6 bases, J lost 5 bases, and 17 bases stayed unmatched. The CDR3 runs to 17 residues. Per the germline V gene, CDR1 is LNHDA and CDR2 is SQIVND (reference sequence).

The chain has TRBV10-3 and TRBJ1-2, with D tentatively TRBD1 (6 bases). The CDR3 sequence is 16 residues long. Looked up from germline, CDR1 is ENHRY and CDR2 is SYGVKD. Trimming took 7 bases from V and 8 from J, leaving 26 bases between them. CDR3 coding DNA: TGTGCCATCACCAGGCAGGGGAAAGGGACCTTAGAGGGCTACACCTTC. This sequence encodes CAITRQGKGTLEGYTF.

The chain joins TRBV19 to TRBJ1-6, with TRBD1 matching 8 bases. Germline V CDR1 and CDR2: LNHDA, SQIVND (reference sequence). The CDR3 extends over 15 amino acids. Trimming at V came to 7 bases and at J to 8 bases, leaving 10 bases not matched to a gene. The CDR3 spells CASNLGGQGHSPLHF. CDR3 DNA sequence: TGTGCCAGTAACTTGGGAGGACAGGGTCATTCACCCCTCCACTTT.

This CDR3 is CASSGSGTSYNEQFF. In DNA, the CDR3 is TGTGCCAGCAGTGGTTCGGGGACTTCCTACAATGAGCAGTTCTTC. The chain carries TRBV2 and TRBJ2-1, with D maybe TRBD2 (6 bases). V was shortened by 4 bases and J by 1 base, with 11 bases between the two germline ends. Germline V gene data show CDR1 as SNHLY and CDR2 as FYNNEI. This CDR3 region has 15 residues.

The chain links TRBV7-9 to TRBJ1-2; 9 bases match TRBD1. The J segment lost 6 bases and the V segment lost 4 bases, leaving 12 bases of the junction unmatched. The V gene's germline CDR1 is SEHNR and CDR2 FQNEAQ (reference sequence). The CDR3 sequence is 16 residues long. The CDR3 is CASSYRDRVLLDGYTF. The CDR3 nucleotides read TGTGCCAGCAGCTACCGGGACAGGGTATTGCTGGATGGCTACACCTTC.

The chain has TRBV9 and TRBJ2-7; 8 bases line up with TRBD2. V lost 6 bases, J lost 4 bases, and 9 bases stayed unmatched. Germline V gene data show CDR1 as SGDLS and CDR2 as YYNGEE. The CDR3 contains 14 residues. CDR3 region: CASTPGGERYEQYF. CDR3 in DNA: TGTGCCAGCACCCCGGGGGGGGAGAGGTACGAGCAGTACTTC.

The chain has TRBV5-1 and TRBJ1-5; D is undetermined. V lost 5 bases, J lost 0 bases, and 18 bases lay in between. The CDR3 length is 17 residues. Germline CDR1 is SGHRS and CDR2 is YFSETQ. DNA of the CDR3: TGCGCCAGCAGACCCCAATGGAGCAGTGATAGCAATCAGCCCCAGCATTTT. Translation gives CASRPQWSSDSNQPQHF.

The chain recombines TRBV6-5 with TRBJ2-1; 7 nucleotides align to TRBD2. Looked up from germline, CDR1 is MNHEY and CDR2 is SVGAGI. Trimming at V came to 5 bases and at J to 8 bases, leaving 6 bases not matched to a gene. This CDR3 is 13 amino acids long. DNA of the CDR3: TGTGCCAGCAGTCGCGGGGGTATTTATGAGCAGTTCTTC. Amino acid sequence: CASSRGGIYEQFF.

This chain links TRBV29-1 with TRBJ1-2; maybe TRBD1 (6 bases). CDR1 and CDR2 (germline): SQVTM, ANQGSEA. V lost 3 bases to trimming and J lost 4 bases, with 12 bases between them. This CDR3 region has 13 residues. CDR3: CSVDRGFAYGYTF. CDR3 DNA: TGCAGCGTTGACAGGGGCTTTGCCTATGGCTACACCTTC.

V and J are TRBV19 and TRBJ1-5, with 10 bases fitting TRBD1. Per the germline V gene, CDR1 is LNHDA and CDR2 is SQIVND (reference sequence). V lost 11 bases, J lost 1 base, and 5 bases stayed unmatched. The CDR3 length is 14 residues. CDR3 bases: TGTGCCTCAGACAGGGGGCTGAGCAATCAGCCCCAGCATTTT. Translation gives CASDRGLSNQPQHF.